This section outlines one T cell receptor beta chain sequence together with its context. Antigen unknown. The V gene's germline CDR1 is MDHEN and CDR2 SYDVKM. There are 12 residues in the CDR3. The sample originates from a study of monozygotic twins with inflammatory bowel disease. Study conclusions and caveats: Possibly because of limited power, concordant and discordant twins showed no difference in repertoire similarity.

The total RNA came straight from whole blood, and T cells were not sorted beforehand. The authors made each sample's cDNA in eight separate reactions. UMIs containing a 6-nucleotide sample barcode were added via template switching. TCRdb reprocessed the 5' RACE reads and stores each CDR3 protein as one record, lacking DNA. Its listing shows approximately 150,000 distinct CDR3 sequences. Input material: blood. This chain connects TRBV28 to TRBJ2-3; TCRdb indicates TRBD2, and absent DNA this call remains unverified. The sequence derives from a human donor with ulcerative colitis or Crohn's disease, or a healthy co-twin of an affected twin (not recorded which). CDR3 residues: CASRREADTQYF.